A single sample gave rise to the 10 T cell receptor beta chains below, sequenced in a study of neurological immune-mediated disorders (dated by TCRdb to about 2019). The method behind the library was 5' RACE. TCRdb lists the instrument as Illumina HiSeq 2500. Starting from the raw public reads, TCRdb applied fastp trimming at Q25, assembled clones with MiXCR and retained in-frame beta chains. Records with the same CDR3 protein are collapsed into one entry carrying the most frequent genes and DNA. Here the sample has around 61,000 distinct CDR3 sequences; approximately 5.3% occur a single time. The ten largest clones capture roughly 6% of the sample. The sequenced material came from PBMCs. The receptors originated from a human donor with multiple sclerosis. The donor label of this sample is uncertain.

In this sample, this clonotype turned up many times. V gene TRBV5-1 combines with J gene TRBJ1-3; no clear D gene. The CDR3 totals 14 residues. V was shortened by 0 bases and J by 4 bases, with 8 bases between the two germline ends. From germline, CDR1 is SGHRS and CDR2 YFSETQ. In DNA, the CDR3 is TGCGCCAGCAGCTTGGATTCTGGGGGAAACACCATATATTTT. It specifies CASSLDSGGNTIYF.

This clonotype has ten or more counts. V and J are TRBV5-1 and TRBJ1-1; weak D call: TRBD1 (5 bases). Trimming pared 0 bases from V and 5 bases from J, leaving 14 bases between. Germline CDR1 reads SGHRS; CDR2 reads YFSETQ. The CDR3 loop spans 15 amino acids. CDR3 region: CASSLVIGADTEAFF. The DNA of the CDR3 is TGCGCCAGCAGCTTGGTGATAGGGGCGGATACTGAAGCTTTCTTT.

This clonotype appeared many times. CDR3 residues: CASSLLTNNEQFF. As DNA, the CDR3 is TGTGCCAGCAGCTTATTAACGAACAATGAGCAGTTCTTC. This chain joins TRBV7-9 and TRBJ2-1, with D unclear. V lost 2 bases to trimming and J lost 5 bases, with 7 bases between them. CDR1 is SEHNR and CDR2 is FQNEAQ in the germline V gene (reference sequence). The CDR3 spans 13 residues.

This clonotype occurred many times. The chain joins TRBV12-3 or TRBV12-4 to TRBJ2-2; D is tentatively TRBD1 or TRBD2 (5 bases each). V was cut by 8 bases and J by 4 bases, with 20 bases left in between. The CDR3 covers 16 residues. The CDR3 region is CASRSTWDPGTGELFF. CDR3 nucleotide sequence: TGTGCCAGCCGGAGTACCTGGGACCCTGGCACCGGGGAGCTGTTTTTT.

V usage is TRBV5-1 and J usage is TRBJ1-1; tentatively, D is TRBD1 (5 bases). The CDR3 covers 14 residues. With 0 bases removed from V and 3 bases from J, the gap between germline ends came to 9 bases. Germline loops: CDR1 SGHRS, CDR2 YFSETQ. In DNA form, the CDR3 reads TGCGCCAGCAGCTTGGCCGGGACGGACACTGAAGCTTTCTTT. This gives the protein CASSLAGTDTEAFF.

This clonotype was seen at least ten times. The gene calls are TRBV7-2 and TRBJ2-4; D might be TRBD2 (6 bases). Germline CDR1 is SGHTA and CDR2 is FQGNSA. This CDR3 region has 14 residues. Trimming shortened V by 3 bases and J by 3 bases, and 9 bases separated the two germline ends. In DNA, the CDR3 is TGTGCCAGCAGCTTCCCGGGGGACAAAAACATTCAGTACTTC. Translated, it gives CASSFPGDKNIQYF.

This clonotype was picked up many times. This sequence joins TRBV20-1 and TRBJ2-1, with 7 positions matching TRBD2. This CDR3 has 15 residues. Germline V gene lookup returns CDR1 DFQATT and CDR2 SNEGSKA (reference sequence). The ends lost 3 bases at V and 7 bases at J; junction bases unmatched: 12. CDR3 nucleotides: TGCAGTGCTAGTAGCCCGAAGACGGGGGGTAATGAGCAGTTCTTC. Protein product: CSASSPKTGGNEQFF.

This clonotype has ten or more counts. The CDR3 region has the DNA TGCAGTGCTGGACTAGCGGGGGGTCCAGATACGCAGTATTTT. It encodes CSAGLAGGPDTQYF. The rearrangement joins TRBV20-1 to TRBJ2-3; 14 nucleotides agree with TRBD2. With 5 bases clipped from V and 4 bases from J, the junction kept 2 bases outside the gene matches. Germline V gives CDR1 DFQATT, CDR2 SNEGSKA (reference sequence). The CDR3 runs 14 residues.

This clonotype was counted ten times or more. This chain's CDR3 is CASSLAQETQYF. CDR3 coding DNA: TGCGCCAGCAGCTTGGCGCAAGAGACCCAGTACTTC. The rearrangement uses TRBV5-1 and TRBJ2-5; the D is unclear. Germline V gene sequence: CDR1 SGHRS, CDR2 YFSETQ. Deletions cut 0 bases from V and 2 bases from J, with 2 bases between. The CDR3 loop spans 12 amino acids.

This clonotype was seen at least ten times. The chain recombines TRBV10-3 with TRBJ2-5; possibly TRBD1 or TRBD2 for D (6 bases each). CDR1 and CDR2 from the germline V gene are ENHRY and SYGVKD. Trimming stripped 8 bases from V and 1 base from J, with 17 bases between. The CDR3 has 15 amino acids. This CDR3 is CAIRGGGTPQETQYF. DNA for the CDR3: TGTGCCATCCGAGGGGGAGGTACGCCCCAAGAGACCCAGTACTTC.